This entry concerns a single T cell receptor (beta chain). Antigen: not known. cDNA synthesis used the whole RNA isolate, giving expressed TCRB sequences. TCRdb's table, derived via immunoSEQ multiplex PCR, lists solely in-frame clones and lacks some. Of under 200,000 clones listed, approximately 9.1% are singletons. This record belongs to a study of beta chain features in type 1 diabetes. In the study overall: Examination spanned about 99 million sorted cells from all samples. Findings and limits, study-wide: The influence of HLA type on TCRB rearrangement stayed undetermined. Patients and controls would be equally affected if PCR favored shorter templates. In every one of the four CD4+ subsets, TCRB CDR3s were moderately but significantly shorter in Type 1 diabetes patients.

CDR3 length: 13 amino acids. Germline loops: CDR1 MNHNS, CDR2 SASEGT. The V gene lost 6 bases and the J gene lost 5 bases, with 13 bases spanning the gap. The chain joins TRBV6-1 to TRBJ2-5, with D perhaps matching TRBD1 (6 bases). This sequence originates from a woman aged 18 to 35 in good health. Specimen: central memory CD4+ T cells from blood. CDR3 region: CASSATGLETQYF. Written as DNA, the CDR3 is TGTGCCAGCAGCGCTACAGGGTTGGAGACCCAGTACTTC.